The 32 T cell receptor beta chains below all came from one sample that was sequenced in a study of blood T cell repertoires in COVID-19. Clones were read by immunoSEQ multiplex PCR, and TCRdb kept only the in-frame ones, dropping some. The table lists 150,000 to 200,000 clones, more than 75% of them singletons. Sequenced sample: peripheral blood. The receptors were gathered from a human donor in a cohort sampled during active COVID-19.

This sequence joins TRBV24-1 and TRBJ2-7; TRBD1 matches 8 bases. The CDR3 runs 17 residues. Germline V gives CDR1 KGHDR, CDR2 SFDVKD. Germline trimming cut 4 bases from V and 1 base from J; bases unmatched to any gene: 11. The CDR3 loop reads CATSESQDRVVSYEQYF. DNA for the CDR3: TGTGCCACCAGTGAATCCCAGGACAGGGTAGTTTCCTACGAGCAGTACTTC.

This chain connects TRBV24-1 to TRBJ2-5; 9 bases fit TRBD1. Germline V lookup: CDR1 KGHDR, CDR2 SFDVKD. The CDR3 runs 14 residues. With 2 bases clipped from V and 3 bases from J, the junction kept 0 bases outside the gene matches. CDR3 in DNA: TGTGCCACCAGTGATTGGGACAGGGAAGAGACCCAGTACTTC. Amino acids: CATSDWDREETQYF.

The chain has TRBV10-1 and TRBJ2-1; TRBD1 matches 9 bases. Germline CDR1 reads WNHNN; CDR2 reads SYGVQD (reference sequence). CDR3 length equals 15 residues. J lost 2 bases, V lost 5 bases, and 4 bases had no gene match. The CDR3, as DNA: TGCGCCAGCAGTCTGGACAGGGGCACCTACAATGAGCAGTTCTTC. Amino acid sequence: CASSLDRGTYNEQFF.

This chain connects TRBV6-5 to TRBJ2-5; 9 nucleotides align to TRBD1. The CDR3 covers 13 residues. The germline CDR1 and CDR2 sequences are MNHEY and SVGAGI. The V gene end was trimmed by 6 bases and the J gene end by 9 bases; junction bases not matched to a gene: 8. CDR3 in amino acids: CASRTPGQGSQYF. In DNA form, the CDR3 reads TGTGCCAGCAGGACGCCGGGACAGGGTTCCCAGTACTTC.

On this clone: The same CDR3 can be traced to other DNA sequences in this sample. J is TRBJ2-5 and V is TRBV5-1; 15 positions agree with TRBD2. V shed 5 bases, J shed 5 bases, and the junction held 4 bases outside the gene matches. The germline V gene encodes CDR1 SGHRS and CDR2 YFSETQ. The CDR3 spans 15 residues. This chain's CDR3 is CASSPGTSGGETQYF. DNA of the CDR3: TGCGCCAGCAGTCCCGGGACTAGCGGGGGGGAGACCCAGTACTTC.

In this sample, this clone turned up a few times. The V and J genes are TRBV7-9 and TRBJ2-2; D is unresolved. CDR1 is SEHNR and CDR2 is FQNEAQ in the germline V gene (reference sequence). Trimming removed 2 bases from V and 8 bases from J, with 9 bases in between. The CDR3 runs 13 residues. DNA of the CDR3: TGTGCCAGCAGCTTAACCTTTGAGGGGGAGCTGTTTTTT. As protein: CASSLTFEGELFF.

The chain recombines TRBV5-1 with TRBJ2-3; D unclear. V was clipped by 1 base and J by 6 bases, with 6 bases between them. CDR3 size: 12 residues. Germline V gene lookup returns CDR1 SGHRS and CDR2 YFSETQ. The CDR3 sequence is CASSLFSDTQYF. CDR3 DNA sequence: TGCGCCAGCAGCTTGTTTTCGGATACGCAGTATTTT.

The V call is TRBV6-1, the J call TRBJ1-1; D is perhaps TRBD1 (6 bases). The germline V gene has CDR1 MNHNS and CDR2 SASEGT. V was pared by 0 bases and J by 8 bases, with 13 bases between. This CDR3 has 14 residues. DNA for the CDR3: TGTGCCAGCAGTGAAGCAACCGGGGGGGCAGAAGCTTTCTTT. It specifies CASSEATGGAEAFF.

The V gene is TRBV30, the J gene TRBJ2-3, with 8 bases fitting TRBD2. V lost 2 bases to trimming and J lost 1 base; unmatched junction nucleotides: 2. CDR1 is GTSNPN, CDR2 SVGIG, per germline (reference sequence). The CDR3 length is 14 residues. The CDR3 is CAWSWRGGTDTQYF. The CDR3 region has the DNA TGTGCCTGGAGTTGGCGGGGGGGCACAGATACGCAGTATTTT.

DNA of the CDR3: TGCGCCAGCAGCTTGGAGTGGACAGGGGTTCGTACGCAGTATTTT. Translating it yields CASSLEWTGVRTQYF. The V call is TRBV5-1, the J call TRBJ2-3; 9 bases match TRBD1. CDR3 length equals 15 residues. V lost 0 bases to trimming and J lost 8 bases; unmatched junction nucleotides: 7. The V gene's germline CDR1 is SGHRS and CDR2 YFSETQ.

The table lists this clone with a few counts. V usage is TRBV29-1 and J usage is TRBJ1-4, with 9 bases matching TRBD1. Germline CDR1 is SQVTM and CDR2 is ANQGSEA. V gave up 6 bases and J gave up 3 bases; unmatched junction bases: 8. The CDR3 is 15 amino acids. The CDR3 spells CSVSGTGLPNEKLFF. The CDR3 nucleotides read TGCAGCGTATCCGGGACAGGGCTTCCTAATGAAAAACTGTTTTTT. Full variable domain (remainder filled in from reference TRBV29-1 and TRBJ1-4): SAVISQKPSRDICQRGTSLTIQCQVDSQVTMMFWYRQQPGQSLTLIATANQGSEATYESGFVIDKFPISRPNLTFSTLTVSNMSPEDSSIYLCSVSGTGLPNEKLFFGSGTQLSVL.

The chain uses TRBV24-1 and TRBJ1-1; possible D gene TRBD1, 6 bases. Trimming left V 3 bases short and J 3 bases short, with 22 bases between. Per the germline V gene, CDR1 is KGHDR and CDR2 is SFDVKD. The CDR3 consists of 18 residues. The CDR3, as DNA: TGTGCCACCAGTGATGGAGACAGGTTCTGGTTAGAGGACACTGAAGCTTTCTTT. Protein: CATSDGDRFWLEDTEAFF.

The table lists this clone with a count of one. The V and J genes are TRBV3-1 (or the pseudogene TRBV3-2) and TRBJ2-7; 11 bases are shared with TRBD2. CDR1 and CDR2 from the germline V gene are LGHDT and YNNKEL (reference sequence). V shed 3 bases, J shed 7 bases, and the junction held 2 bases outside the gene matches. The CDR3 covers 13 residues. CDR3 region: CASSHSGRAEQYF. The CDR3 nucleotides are TGTGCCAGCAGCCATAGCGGGAGGGCGGAGCAGTACTTC.

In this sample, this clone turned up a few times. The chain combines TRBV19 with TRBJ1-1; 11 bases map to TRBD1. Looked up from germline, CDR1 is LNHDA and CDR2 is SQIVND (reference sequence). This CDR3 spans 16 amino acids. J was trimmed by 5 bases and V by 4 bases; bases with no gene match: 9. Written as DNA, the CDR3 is TGTGCCAGTAGTAGGACCGGACAGGGGGCAAGGACTGAAGCTTTCTTT. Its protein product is CASSRTGQGARTEAFF.

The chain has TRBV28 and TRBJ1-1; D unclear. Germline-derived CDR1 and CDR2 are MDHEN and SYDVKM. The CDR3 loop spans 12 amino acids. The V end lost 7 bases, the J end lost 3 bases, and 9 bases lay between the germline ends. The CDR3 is CASTVGDTEAFF. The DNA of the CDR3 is TGTGCCAGCACCGTTGGAGACACTGAAGCTTTCTTT.

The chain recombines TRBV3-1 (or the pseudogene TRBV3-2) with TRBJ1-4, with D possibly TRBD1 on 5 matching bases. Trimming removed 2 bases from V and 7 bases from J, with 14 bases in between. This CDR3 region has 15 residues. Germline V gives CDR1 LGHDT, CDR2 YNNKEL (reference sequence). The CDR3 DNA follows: TGTGCCAGCAGCCAAATGCTAGGGGCCGTTGAAAAACTGTTTTTT. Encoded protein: CASSQMLGAVEKLFF.

CDR3 nucleotides: TGCGCCAGCAGCTTGGATGCAAGGAGCGGGGTCTACGAGCAGTACTTC. Amino acids: CASSLDARSGVYEQYF. J is TRBJ2-7 and V is TRBV5-1; 7 nucleotides agree with TRBD2. CDR3 length equals 16 residues. The germline gives CDR1 SGHRS, CDR2 YFSETQ. The V and J ends lost 0 bases and 3 bases, in that order; junction bases with no gene match: 9.

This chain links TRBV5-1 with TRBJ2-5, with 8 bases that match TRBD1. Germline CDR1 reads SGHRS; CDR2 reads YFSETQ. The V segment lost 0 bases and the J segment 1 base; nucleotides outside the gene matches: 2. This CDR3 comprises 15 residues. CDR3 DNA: TGCGCCAGCAGCTTGGGACAGGGGTCCCAAGAGACCCAGTACTTC. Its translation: CASSLGQGSQETQYF. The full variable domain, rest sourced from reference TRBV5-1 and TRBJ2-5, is KAGVTQTPRYLIKTRGQQVTLSCSPISGHRSVSWYQQTPGQGLQFLFEYFSETQRNKGNFPGRFSGRQFSNSRSEMNVSTLELGDSALYLCASSLGQGSQETQYFGPGTRLLVL.

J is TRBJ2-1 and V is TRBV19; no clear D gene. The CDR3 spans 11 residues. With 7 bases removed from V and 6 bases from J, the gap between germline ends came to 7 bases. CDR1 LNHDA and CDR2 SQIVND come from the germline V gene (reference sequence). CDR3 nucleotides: TGTGCCAGTACCAGCGTCAATGAGCAGTTCTTC. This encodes CASTSVNEQFF.

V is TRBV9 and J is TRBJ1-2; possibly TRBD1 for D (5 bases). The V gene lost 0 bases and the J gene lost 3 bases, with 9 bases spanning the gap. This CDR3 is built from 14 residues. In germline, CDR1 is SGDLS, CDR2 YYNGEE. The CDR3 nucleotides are TGTGCCAGCAGCGTAGCTGTAGGGGACTATGGCTACACCTTC. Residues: CASSVAVGDYGYTF.

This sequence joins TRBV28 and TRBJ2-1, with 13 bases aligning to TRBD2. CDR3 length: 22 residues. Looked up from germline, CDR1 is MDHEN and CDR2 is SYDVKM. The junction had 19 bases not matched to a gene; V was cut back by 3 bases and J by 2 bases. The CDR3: CASSFRLAGGPLGLLAYNEQFF. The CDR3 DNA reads TGTGCCAGCAGTTTCCGACTAGCGGGAGGCCCTTTGGGTCTACTGGCCTACAATGAGCAGTTCTTC.

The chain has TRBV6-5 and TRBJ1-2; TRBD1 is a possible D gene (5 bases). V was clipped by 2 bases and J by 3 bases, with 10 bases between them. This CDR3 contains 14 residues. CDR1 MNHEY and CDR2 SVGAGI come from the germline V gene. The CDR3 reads CASSYGGEDYGYTF. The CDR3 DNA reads TGTGCCAGCAGTTACGGAGGGGAGGACTATGGCTACACCTTC.

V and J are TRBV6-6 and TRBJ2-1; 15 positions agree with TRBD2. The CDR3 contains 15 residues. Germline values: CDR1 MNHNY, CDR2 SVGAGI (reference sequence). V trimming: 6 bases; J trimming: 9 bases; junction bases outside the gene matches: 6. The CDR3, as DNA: TGTGCCAGCAGCAGGACTAGCGGGGGGGTGTCTGAGCAGTTCTTC. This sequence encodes CASSRTSGGVSEQFF.

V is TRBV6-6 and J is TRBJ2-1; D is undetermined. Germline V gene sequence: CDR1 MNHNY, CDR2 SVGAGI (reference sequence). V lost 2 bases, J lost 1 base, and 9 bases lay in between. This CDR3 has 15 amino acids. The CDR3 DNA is TGTGCCAGCAGTTACGGCAGCAGGTCCTACAATGAGCAGTTCTTC. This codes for CASSYGSRSYNEQFF.

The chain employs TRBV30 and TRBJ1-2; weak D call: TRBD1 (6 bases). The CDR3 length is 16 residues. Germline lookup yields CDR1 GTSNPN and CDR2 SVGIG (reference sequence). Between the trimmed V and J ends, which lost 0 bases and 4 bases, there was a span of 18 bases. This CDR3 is CAWSVPRPRQAYGYTF. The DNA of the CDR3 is TGTGCCTGGAGTGTTCCCCGCCCCCGACAGGCCTATGGCTACACCTTC.

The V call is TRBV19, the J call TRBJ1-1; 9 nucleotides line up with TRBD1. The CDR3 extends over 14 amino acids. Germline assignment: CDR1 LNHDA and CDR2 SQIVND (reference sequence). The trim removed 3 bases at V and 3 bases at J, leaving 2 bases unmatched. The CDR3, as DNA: TGTGCCAGTAGTATCAGACAGGGGGACACTGAAGCTTTCTTT. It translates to CASSIRQGDTEAFF.

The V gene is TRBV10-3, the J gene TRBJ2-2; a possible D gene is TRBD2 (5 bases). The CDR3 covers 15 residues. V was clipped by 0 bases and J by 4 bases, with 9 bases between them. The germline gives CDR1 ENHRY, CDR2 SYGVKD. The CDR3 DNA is TGTGCCATCAGTGAGTCTGAGGGAGTCACCGGGGAGCTGTTTTTT. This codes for CAISESEGVTGELFF.

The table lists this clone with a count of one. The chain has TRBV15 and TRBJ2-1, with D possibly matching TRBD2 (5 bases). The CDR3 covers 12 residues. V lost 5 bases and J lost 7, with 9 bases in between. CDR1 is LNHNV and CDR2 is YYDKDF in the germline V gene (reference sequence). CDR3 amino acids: CATSRTGNEQFF. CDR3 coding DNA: TGTGCCACCAGCCGAACGGGAAATGAGCAGTTCTTC.

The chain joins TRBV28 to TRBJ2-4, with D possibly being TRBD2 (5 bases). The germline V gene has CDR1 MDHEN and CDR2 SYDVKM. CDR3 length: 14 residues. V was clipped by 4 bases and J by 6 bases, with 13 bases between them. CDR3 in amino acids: CASSSNGLINIQYF. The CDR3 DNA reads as TGTGCCAGCAGTTCCAACGGACTGATAAACATTCAGTACTTC.

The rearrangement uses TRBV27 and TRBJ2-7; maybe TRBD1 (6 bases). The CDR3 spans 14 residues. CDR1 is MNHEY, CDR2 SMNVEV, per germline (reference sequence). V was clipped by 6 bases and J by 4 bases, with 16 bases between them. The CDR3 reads CASSLGQFGYEQYF. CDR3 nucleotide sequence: TGTGCCAGCAGCCTCGGACAGTTCGGGTACGAGCAGTACTTC.

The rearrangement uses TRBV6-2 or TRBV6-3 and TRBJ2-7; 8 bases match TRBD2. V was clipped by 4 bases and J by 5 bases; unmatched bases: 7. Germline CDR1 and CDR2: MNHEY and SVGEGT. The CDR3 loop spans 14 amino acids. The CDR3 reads CASSSAGVYHEQYF. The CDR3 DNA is TGTGCCAGCAGTTCAGCGGGAGTGTACCACGAGCAGTACTTC.

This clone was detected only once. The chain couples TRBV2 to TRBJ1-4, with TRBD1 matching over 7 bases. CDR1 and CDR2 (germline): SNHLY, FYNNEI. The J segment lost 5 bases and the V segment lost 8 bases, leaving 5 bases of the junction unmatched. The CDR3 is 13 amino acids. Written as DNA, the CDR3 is TGTGCCAGCTGCAGGGGGTTAAATGAAAAACTGTTTTTT. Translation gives CASCRGLNEKLFF.